This T cell receptor (beta chain) was captured by sequencing in a study of shared clonotypes between healthy human individuals (dated by TCRdb to 2018 to 2020). As for the study more broadly: The cohort included a few men and a couple of women between 18 and 49 years of age. For each donor, CD4 naive and CD4 memory were each run on three plates, CD8 naive on two plates, and CD8 memory on one plate. To increase sequencing depth and limit assay-specific biases, different laboratories used diverse techniques to prepare libraries and sequence TCR repertoires. To estimate repertoire size and how much clonotypes are shared between individuals, the study performed deep sequencing of blood TCR repertoires from a few healthy adults. Between about 0.85 and 8.9 billion PBMCs per donor were obtained by leukapheresis.

Using the deep immunoSEQ assay, TCR CDR3 regions were amplified from genomic DNA by multiplex PCR. Extracted genomic DNA from each cell subset was spread evenly across all wells of several immunoSEQ 96-well plates, with each plate serving as a replicate. Each replicate PCR for sorted subsets received around 0.2 ug genomic DNA, equal to around 32,000 T cell genomes. Purified libraries were measured with a Qubit 3.0 fluorometer, size-checked on a Bioanalyzer 2100, and measured again with the KAPA Library Quantification kit. Each immunoSEQ 96-well plate was sequenced on its own single-read 150-cycle Illumina NextSeq 550 flow cell. The study's processing was this. Because the immunoSEQ output included only junctional sequences and no quality scores, the filtering could not be the same as the filtering used for full-length reads. To assign V/J genes and CDR3, sequences were annotated using PyIR, a Python wrapper for IgBLAST v1.9, with IMGT germline references. Any read was removed if the V/J assignment was weak (E-value above 1e-6), the CDR3 was missing, or the read contained stop codons, out-of-frame junctions, or ambiguous translated residues. V3J clonotypes were defined by identical inferred V gene, J gene, and CDR3 amino acid sequence. To compute the percentage overlap between repertoires, the number of shared unique clonotypes was divided by the size of the smaller repertoire. Richness of each repertoire was evaluated using RTK rarefaction, the Chao1 estimator, and Recon v2.1 estimates of unobserved clonotypes. Generation probabilities were computed with OLGA for all TCRbeta clonotypes obtained by the gDNA method from several donors. TCRdb took this table from immuneACCESS and kept in-frame rearrangements with V and J called. Such tables lack part of the clones; where checked against another copy, unresolved V genes explain under half of the gap, and the rest is unexplained. Clone size and the V and J calls come from that table; the DNA yielded D and trimming. In all, the sample holds around 720,000 clones, and around 73% of those were seen once. The ten largest make up 1.5% to 2% of the sample.

Inclusive of the bounding cysteine and phenylalanine, the CDR3 is 15 residues long. Only the CDR3 part of the read is kept: 45 bases, read in frame from the first base. Trimming takes 3 bases off V and 8 bases off J; junction bases not matched to a gene: 1. For CDR1 and CDR2, the germline V gene lists SGHTA and FQGNSA. The donors were healthy, HIV-negative adults who had no recently reported acute infections or vaccinations. Only Caucasian adults living in Nashville, Tennessee, USA were represented among the donors. CD4+ T cells were enriched through magnetic negative selection, after which naive cells were positively selected on CD45RA and the remaining negative fraction served as the memory subset. Blood was obtained by leukapheresis, after which PBMCs were separated by Ficoll-Histopaque density gradient centrifugation and cryopreserved in liquid nitrogen vapor phase. Purity and quantity of every magnetically sorted T cell population were checked by analytical flow cytometry. Genomic DNA was isolated from every sorted fraction and measured by UV absorbance on a Nanodrop 2000c.

With regard to this clone: Its antigen is unknown. No much larger clone is present one base from it, and per-base qualities are unavailable.

Study-wide findings and limitations: The genetic and exposure-history diversity represented was limited by the small number of donors. Pairwise subsampling indicated that sequencing depth was expected to affect the degree of clonotype sharing among donors. Incomplete sequencing was indicated by rarefaction of sorted-subset datasets, despite the large sequencing depth. Estimated clonotype richness was generally larger for naive than for memory subsets. Sampling was restricted to blood, and TCR repertoires in tissue are likely to differ from TCR repertoires in blood. Compared with non-shared clonotypes, clonotypes shared by all four sorted-subset donors had higher generation probabilities. Sharing across a handful of donors was observed for approximately 5% of naive CD4, over 3% of naive CD8, over 2% of memory CD4, and less than 0.45% of memory CD8 clonotypes.

The source material was memory CD4+ T cells sorted from blood. The cell subset or site label for this specimen denotes: CD45RA-negative fraction. The clonotype originates from a woman aged 30 to 39 in good health. The chain is assembled from TRBV7-2 and TRBJ2-2, with 15 bases in between that match TRBD2. The DNA is as follows: TGTGCCAGCAGCTTCGGGACTAGCGGGAGGGGGGAGCTGTTTTTT. This encodes CASSFGTSGRGELFF.